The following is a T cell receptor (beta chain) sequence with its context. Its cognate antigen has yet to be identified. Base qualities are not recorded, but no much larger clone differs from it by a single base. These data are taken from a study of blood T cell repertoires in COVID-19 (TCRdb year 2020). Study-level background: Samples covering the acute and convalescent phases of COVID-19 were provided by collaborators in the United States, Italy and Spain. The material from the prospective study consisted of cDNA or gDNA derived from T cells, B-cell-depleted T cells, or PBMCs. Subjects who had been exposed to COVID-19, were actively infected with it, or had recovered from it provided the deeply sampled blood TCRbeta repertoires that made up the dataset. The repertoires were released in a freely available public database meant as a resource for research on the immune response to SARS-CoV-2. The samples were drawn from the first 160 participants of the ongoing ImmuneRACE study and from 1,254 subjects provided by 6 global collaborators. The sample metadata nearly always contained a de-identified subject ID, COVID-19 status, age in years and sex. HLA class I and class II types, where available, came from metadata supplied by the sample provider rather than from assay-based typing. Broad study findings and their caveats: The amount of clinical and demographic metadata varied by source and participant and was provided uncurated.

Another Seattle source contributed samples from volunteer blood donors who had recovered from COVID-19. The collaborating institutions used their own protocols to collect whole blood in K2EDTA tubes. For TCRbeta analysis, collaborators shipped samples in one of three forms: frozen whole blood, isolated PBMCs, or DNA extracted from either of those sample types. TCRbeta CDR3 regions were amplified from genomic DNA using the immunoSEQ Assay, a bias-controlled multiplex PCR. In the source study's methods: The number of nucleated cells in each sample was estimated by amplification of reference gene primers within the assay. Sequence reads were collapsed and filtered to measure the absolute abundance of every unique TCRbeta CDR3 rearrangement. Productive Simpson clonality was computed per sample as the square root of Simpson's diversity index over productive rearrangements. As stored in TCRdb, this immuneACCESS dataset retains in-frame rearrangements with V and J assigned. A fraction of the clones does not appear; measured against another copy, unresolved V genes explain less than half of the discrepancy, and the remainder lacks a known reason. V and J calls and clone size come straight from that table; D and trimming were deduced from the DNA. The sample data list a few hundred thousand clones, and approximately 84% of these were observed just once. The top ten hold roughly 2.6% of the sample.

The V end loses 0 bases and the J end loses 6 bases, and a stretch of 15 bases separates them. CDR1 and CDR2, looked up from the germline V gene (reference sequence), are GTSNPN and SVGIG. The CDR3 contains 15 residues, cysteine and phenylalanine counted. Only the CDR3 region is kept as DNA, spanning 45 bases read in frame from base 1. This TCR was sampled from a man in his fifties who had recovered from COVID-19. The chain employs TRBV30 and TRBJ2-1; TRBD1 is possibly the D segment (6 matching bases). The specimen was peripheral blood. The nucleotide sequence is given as TGTGCCTGGAGTGTAGGGCAGGGGCTGGCCAATGAGCAGTTCTTC. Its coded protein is CAWSVGQGLANEQFF.